Below, 10 T cell receptor beta chains from the same sample are listed, as sequenced in a study of OX40 agonist ivuxolimab in advanced cancers. Assay used: immunoSEQ multiplex PCR; TCRdb lists only in-frame clones, some missing. Of around 70,000 clones detected, 82% appear once; the ten largest clones hold approximately 5.1%. The sequences come from CD4+ or CD8+ T cells sorted from blood, collected in a trial of the OX40 agonist ivuxolimab. All receptors derive from an adult with an advanced solid tumor such as melanoma, head and neck, liver or kidney cancer.

J is TRBJ2-5 and V is TRBV5-1, with 8 bases fitting TRBD2. The ends lost 3 bases at V and 2 bases at J; junction bases unmatched: 0. The germline gives CDR1 SGHRS, CDR2 YFSETQ. The CDR3 is 13 residues long. This chain's CDR3 is CASSSGGQETQYF. CDR3 sequence (DNA): TGCGCCAGCAGCTCGGGGGGGCAAGAGACCCAGTACTTC.

This CDR3 is CAIRDTPGLGQETQYF. In nucleotides, the CDR3 is TGTGCCATCAGGGACACTCCGGGACTAGGTCAAGAGACCCAGTACTTC. The rearrangement uses TRBV10-3 and TRBJ2-5, with 8 nucleotides matching TRBD2. With V trimmed by 6 bases and J by 2 bases, 11 bases remained unmatched. The germline CDR1 and CDR2 sequences are ENHRY and SYGVKD. The CDR3 runs 16 residues.

The V and J genes are TRBV20-1 and TRBJ2-3; D remains ambiguous. The CDR3 loop spans 11 amino acids. The V and J ends lost 3 bases and 7 bases respectively, with 8 bases between them. CDR1 and CDR2 from the germline V gene are DFQATT and SNEGSKA (reference sequence). This CDR3 is CSASSTYTQYF. In nucleotides, the CDR3 is TGCAGTGCTAGCTCCACTTATACGCAGTATTTT.

The J gene is TRBJ2-3, the V gene TRBV5-1, with D possibly TRBD2 on 5 matching bases. CDR1 and CDR2 (germline): SGHRS, YFSETQ. The CDR3 totals 13 residues. With 0 bases removed from V and 5 bases from J, the gap between germline ends came to 7 bases. CDR3 in amino acids: CASSLGERDTQYF. The CDR3 DNA reads as TGCGCCAGCAGCTTGGGGGAGAGAGATACGCAGTATTTT.

The V and J genes are TRBV6-5 and TRBJ2-3; 8 positions match TRBD2. The CDR3 extends over 15 amino acids. V lost 6 bases, J lost 0 bases, and 5 bases stayed unmatched. Germline V gives CDR1 MNHEY, CDR2 SVGAGI. The DNA for the CDR3 is TGTGCCAGCAGGTTTAGCGGGGCCAGCACAGATACGCAGTATTTT. Translation gives CASRFSGASTDTQYF.

This chain uses TRBV18 with TRBJ1-1; 9 bases match TRBD1. The CDR3 runs to 14 residues. Germline V gene lookup returns CDR1 KGHSH and CDR2 LQKENI. V lost 3 bases to trimming and J lost 3 bases; unmatched junction nucleotides: 2. The CDR3 DNA reads as TGTGCCAGCTCACCGACAGGGGGAGACACTGAAGCTTTCTTT. It is translated as CASSPTGGDTEAFF.

V is TRBV29-1 and J is TRBJ2-7, with D possibly matching TRBD1 (6 bases). V dropped 1 base and J dropped 0 bases, with 10 bases sitting between them. Germline CDR1 and CDR2: SQVTM and ANQGSEA. This CDR3 has 14 amino acids. CDR3 in amino acids: CSVEAPDSSYEQYF. The CDR3 region has the DNA TGCAGCGTTGAAGCCCCGGACAGCTCCTACGAGCAGTACTTC.

This clone was seen more than once but under ten times. The chain has TRBV5-1 and TRBJ2-5, with D perhaps matching TRBD2 (5 bases). V shed 4 bases and J shed 4 bases, with 11 bases lying between them. The germline gives CDR1 SGHRS, CDR2 YFSETQ. This CDR3 has 13 amino acids. The chain's CDR3 is CASSPRVGETQYF. For the CDR3, the DNA is TGCGCCAGCAGCCCGAGGGTCGGAGAGACCCAGTACTTC.

The sample holds a few counts of this clone. The CDR3 sequence is CASTPAPGGEQYF. CDR3 in DNA: TGTGCCAGCACCCCCGCCCCGGGGGGGGAGCAGTACTTC. This chain links TRBV6-6 with TRBJ2-7, with 8 bases fitting TRBD2. The CDR3 consists of 13 residues. Trimming cost V 7 bases and J 7 bases; bases outside gene matches: 9. Looked up from germline, CDR1 is MNHNY and CDR2 is SVGAGI (reference sequence).

This chain uses TRBV7-9 with TRBJ1-2, with a weak D call TRBD1 (5 bases). In germline, CDR1 is SEHNR, CDR2 FQNEAQ (reference sequence). This CDR3 is built from 14 residues. V lost 1 base to trimming and J lost 2 bases, with 8 bases between them. CDR3 protein: CASSLVPGNYGYTF. CDR3 sequence (DNA): TGTGCCAGCAGCTTAGTTCCAGGGAACTATGGCTACACCTTC.